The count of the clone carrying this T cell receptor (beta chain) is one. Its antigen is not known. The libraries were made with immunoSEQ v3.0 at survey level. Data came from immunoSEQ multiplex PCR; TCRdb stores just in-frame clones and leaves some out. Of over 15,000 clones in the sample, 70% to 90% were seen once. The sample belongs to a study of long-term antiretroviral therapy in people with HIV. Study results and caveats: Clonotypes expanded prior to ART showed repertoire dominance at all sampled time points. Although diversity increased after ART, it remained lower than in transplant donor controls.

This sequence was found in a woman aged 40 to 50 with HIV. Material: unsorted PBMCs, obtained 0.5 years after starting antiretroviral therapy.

CDR3 sequence reads: CASSLGLAVNTGELFF. CDR3 nucleotide sequence: TGTGCCAGCAGCTTAGGGCTAGCGGTAAACACCGGGGAGCTGTTTTTT. The chain links TRBV7-8 to TRBJ2-2, with TRBD2 matching 7 bases. CDR1 is SGHVS and CDR2 is FQNEAQ in the germline V gene. This CDR3 comprises 16 residues. With V trimmed by 1 base and J by 2 bases, 4 bases remained unmatched. Complete variable domain (other parts from reference TRBV7-8 and TRBJ2-2): GAGVSQSPRYKVAKRGQDVALRCDPISGHVSLFWYQQALGQGPEFLTYFQNEAQLDKSGLPSDRFFAERPEGSVSTLKIQRTQQEDSAVYLCASSLGLAVNTGELFFGEGSRLTVL.